The present T cell receptor beta chain was sequenced within a study of identical twins. V was cut by 7 bases and J by 2 bases, with 5 bases left in between. This CDR3 comprises 11 residues. Details on this clonotype: Its antigen is still unknown.

TCRdb re-derived calls from the 5' RACE reads in MiXCR, one entry per CDR3 protein. The sample comprises about 430,000 distinct CDR3 sequences, under 20% of which are singletons, and around 12% rests with the top ten. General observations from the study: Models, which agreed with sharing between unrelated individuals, nonetheless underestimated the out-of-frame TCR alpha sharing seen in monozygotic twins. It was possible that invariant MAIT and iNKT cells partly confounded the zero-insertion analyses.

Only healthy Caucasians were included as donors. The receptor comes from a middle-aged man in good health. The chain links TRBV12-3 or TRBV12-4 to TRBJ1-1; D unresolved. Sequenced sample: naive T cells sorted from blood. CDR3 sequence: CASNSNTEAFF. The CDR3, as DNA: TGTGCCAGCAACTCAAACACTGAAGCTTTCTTT.